The TCR beta chain under discussion was sequenced for a study of neoadjuvant nivolumab and ipilimumab in lung cancer. This CDR3 comprises 16 residues. Germline V lookup: CDR1 SGHKS, CDR2 YYEKEE (reference sequence). V was clipped by 0 bases and J by 1 base, with 11 bases between them. This clone was seen a single time. Its antigen is still unknown. The protocol was immunoSEQ multiplex PCR, while the TCRdb copy is restricted to in-frame clones and leaves out a portion. The sample includes 26,000 or so clones, over 80% of them seen just once. Findings and limits, study-wide: Only a single major-pathologic-response sample was available for clonality analysis. From pretherapy to surgery, tumor richness and clonality rose with dual therapy. Compared with tumor-adjacent uninvolved lung, resected tumors showed greater richness and clonality.

The TCR comes from an adult with non-small cell lung cancer. Sequenced here: tumor tissue, sampled after neoadjuvant nivolumab, alone or with ipilimumab, at or shortly before surgery. V is TRBV5-5 and J is TRBJ1-5, with TRBD1 as a possible D gene (6 bases). The CDR3 bases are TGTGCCAGCAGCTTGGGGGGCGGACAGAGCAATCAGCCCCAGCATTTT. Encoded protein: CASSLGGGQSNQPQHF.